This T cell receptor (beta chain) was captured by sequencing in a study of cytomegalovirus exposure and HLA in healthy donors. About the research overall: Of all 380 or so donors who were genotyped, under 90% belonged to the Caucasian-associated ancestry cluster. Study findings and constraints: A later analysis associated 15,000 or so TCR beta sequences with HLA alleles at a 0.05 false discovery rate.

The sample holds a few counts of this clone. Its antigen is unknown. Primers for the PCR totalled 60 Vbeta and 13 Jbeta. The table came from immunoSEQ multiplex PCR; TCRdb's copy has only in-frame clones and leaves some out. There are around 200,000 clones in the sample; about 59% occur only once, and just under 3% lies in the top ten. Deletions cut 1 base from V and 5 bases from J, with 7 bases between. This CDR3 has 13 amino acids. Germline V gene lookup returns CDR1 MGHDK and CDR2 SYGVNS. The sequence came from a man aged 40-49 years in good health and CMV-seronegative. Sequences were obtained from PBMCs. The chain carries TRBV25-1 and TRBJ2-3, with no clear D. CDR3 DNA: TGTGCCAGCAGTGAATTGTTCCTAGATACGCAGTATTTT. Translation: CASSELFLDTQYF. The whole variable domain, filled in from reference TRBV25-1 and TRBJ2-3, reads EADIYQTPRYLVIGTGKKITLECSQTMGHDKMYWYQQDPGMELHLIHYSYGVNSTEKGDLSSESTVSRIRTEHFPLTLESARPSHTSQYLCASSELFLDTQYFGPGTRLTVL.